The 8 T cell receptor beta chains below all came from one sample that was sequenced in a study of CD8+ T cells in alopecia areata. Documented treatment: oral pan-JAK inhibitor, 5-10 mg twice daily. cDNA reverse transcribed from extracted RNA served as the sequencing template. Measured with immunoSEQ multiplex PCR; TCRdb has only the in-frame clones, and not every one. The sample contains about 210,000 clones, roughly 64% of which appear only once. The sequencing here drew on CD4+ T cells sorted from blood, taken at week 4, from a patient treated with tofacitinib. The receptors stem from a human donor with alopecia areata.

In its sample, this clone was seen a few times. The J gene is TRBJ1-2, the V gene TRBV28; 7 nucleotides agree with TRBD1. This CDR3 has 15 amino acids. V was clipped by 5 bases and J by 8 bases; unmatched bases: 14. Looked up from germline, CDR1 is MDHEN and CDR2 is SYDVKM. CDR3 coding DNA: TGTGCCAGCAGTCAGCCCGCAACAGGGGCTGAGGGCTACACCTTC. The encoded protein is CASSQPATGAEGYTF.

CDR3 residues: CATSRDSSAIYF. CDR3 in DNA: TGTGCCACCAGCAGAGATTCGTCGGCCATATATTTT. The rearrangement joins TRBV15 to TRBJ1-3; D not resolved. The germline gives CDR1 LNHNV, CDR2 YYDKDF (reference sequence). The CDR3 runs to 12 residues. V shed 0 bases and J shed 11 bases, with 8 bases lying between them.

Here the CDR3 reads CASTREVSGANVLTF. CDR3 in DNA: TGTGCCAGCACCCGAGAGGTCTCTGGGGCCAACGTCCTGACTTTC. V gene TRBV27 combines with J gene TRBJ2-6; D not certain. Trimming shortened V by 7 bases and J by 0 bases, and 10 bases separated the two germline ends. This CDR3 has 15 residues. Germline V gene sequence: CDR1 MNHEY, CDR2 SMNVEV (reference sequence).

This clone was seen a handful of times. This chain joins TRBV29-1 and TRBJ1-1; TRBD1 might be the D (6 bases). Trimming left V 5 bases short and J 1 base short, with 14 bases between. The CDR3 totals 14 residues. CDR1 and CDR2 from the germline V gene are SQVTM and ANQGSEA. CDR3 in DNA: TGCAGCGTTACCCCTAGGACAGCGAACACTGAAGCTTTCTTT. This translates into CSVTPRTANTEAFF.

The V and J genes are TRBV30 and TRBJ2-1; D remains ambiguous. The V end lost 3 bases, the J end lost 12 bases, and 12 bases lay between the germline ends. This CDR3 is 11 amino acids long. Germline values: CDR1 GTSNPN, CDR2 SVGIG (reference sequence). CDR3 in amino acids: CAWSEPAGQFF. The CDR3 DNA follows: TGTGCCTGGAGCGAACCCGCTGGGCAGTTCTTC. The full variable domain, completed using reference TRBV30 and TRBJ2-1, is SQTIHQWPATLVQPVGSPLSLECTVEGTSNPNLYWYRQAAGRGLQLLFYSVGIGQISSEVPQNLSASRPQDRQFILSSKKLLLSDSGFYLCAWSEPAGQFFGPGTRLTVL.

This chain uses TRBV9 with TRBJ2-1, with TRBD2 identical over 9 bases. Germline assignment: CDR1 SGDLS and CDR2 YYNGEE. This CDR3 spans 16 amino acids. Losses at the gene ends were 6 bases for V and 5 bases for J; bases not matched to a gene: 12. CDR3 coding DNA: TGTGCCAGCACCCTAGGGAGCAGCGGGGGGAACAATGAGCAGTTCTTC. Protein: CASTLGSSGGNNEQFF.

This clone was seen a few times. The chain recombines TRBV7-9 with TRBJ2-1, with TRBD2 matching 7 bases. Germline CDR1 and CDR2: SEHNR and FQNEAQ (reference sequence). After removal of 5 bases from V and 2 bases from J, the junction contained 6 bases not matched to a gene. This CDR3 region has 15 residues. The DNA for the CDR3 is TGTGCCAGCAGCCAGGGCCGGGGGGCCTACAATGAGCAGTTCTTC. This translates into CASSQGRGAYNEQFF.

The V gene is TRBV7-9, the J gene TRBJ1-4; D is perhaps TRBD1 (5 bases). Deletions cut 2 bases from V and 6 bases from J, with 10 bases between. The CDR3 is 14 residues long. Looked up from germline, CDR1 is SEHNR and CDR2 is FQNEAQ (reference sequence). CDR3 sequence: CASSLRGGDEKLFF. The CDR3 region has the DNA TGTGCCAGCAGCTTAAGGGGAGGGGATGAAAAACTGTTTTTT.